The 21 T cell receptor beta chains below were found in one sample sequenced in a study of a mutant IDH1 vaccine in newly diagnosed glioma. Time point defined: week 23, last vaccination. All doses held 300 ug of mutant IDH1 20-mer peptide, with topical imiquimod. Profiled with immunoSEQ multiplex PCR; TCRdb holds only in-frame clones, not every one. The sample holds roughly 38,000 clones, about 79% seen once. These TCRs are of unknown antigen specificity. The source material was PBMCs, sampled from a glioma patient whose treatment included an IDH1 peptide vaccine. All receptors come from a woman aged 40-49 years with glioma. Some clones in this sample may be carry-over from other donors' samples.

The genes are TRBV9 and TRBJ2-1, with no clear D. The V end lost 0 bases, the J end lost 5 bases, and 6 bases lay between the germline ends. Germline CDR1 and CDR2: SGDLS and YYNGEE. The CDR3 loop spans 13 amino acids. CDR3 region: CASSVGIHNEQFF. The DNA of the CDR3 is TGTGCCAGCAGCGTAGGCATCCACAATGAGCAGTTCTTC.

The gene calls are TRBV25-1 and TRBJ2-3, with 7 positions matching TRBD1. The trim removed 4 bases at V and 2 bases at J, leaving 6 bases unmatched. This CDR3 region has 15 residues. The V gene's germline CDR1 is MGHDK and CDR2 SYGVNS. The chain's CDR3 is CASSGPGQITDTQYF. The CDR3 DNA is TGTGCCAGCAGTGGCCCGGGACAGATCACAGATACGCAGTATTTT.

The genes are TRBV5-4 and TRBJ2-7; D gene unclear. Looked up from germline, CDR1 is SGHNT and CDR2 is YYREEE (reference sequence). This CDR3 contains 14 residues. V was clipped by 1 base and J by 3 bases, with 11 bases between them. CDR3 protein: CASSLLHGVYEQYF. The CDR3 DNA sequence: TGTGCCAGCAGCTTGCTCCATGGAGTCTACGAGCAGTACTTC.

The chain recombines TRBV5-8 with TRBJ1-5; D not certain. Trimming removed 2 bases at V and 3 bases at J, with 9 bases between. The germline gives CDR1 SGHTS, CDR2 YDEGEE. The CDR3 extends over 14 amino acids. The CDR3 DNA sequence: TGTGCCAGCAGCTTCCAGGTGGTCAATCAGCCCCAGCATTTT. Translating it yields CASSFQVVNQPQHF.

This chain connects TRBV2 to TRBJ2-7, with a tentative D call TRBD1 (6 bases). The CDR3 consists of 11 residues. Germline lookup yields CDR1 SNHLY and CDR2 FYNNEI. Trimming pared 6 bases from V and 10 bases from J, leaving 13 bases between. CDR3 DNA: TGTGCCAGCAGAGATGGGGGACAACAGTACTTC. It yields the protein CASRDGGQQYF.

V and J are TRBV30 and TRBJ1-5; D is unclear. CDR3 length equals 13 residues. V was pared by 3 bases and J by 0 bases, with 6 bases between. Germline CDR1 GTSNPN, CDR2 SVGIG (reference sequence). For the CDR3, the DNA is TGTGCCTGGAGCGGCGGTAGCAATCAGCCCCAGCATTTT. Translated: CAWSGGSNQPQHF.

The chain combines TRBV28 with TRBJ2-5; D not resolved. CDR3 length: 13 amino acids. Trimming took off 5 bases at V and 5 bases at J, with 12 bases between the two ends. Germline CDR1 and CDR2: MDHEN and SYDVKM. The CDR3 spells CASSSRMGETQYF. Here the CDR3 DNA reads TGTGCCAGCAGTAGCCGAATGGGGGAGACCCAGTACTTC.

The V gene is TRBV15, the J gene TRBJ1-3; no clear D. V shed 4 bases and J shed 1 base, with 5 bases lying between them. This CDR3 comprises 13 residues. CDR1 and CDR2 from the germline V gene are LNHNV and YYDKDF (reference sequence). CDR3 coding DNA: TGTGCCACCAGCAAGGATTCTGGAAACACCATATATTTT. Translation: CATSKDSGNTIYF.

This chain joins TRBV6-6 and TRBJ1-1; TRBD1 matches at 8 bases. This CDR3 is 14 amino acids long. Germline CDR1 and CDR2: MNHNY and SVGAGI (reference sequence). V was clipped by 7 bases and J by 6 bases; unmatched bases: 10. The CDR3 region is CASTRDRSFSEAFF. Here the CDR3 DNA reads TGTGCCAGCACCCGGGACAGGTCTTTCTCTGAAGCTTTCTTT.

V gene TRBV6-1 combines with J gene TRBJ1-1; D possibly corresponds to TRBD1 (6 bases). Trimming cost V 0 bases and J 10 bases, with 18 bases left between them. The CDR3 length is 15 residues. Germline values: CDR1 MNHNS, CDR2 SASEGT. The DNA of the CDR3 is TGTGCCAGCAGTGAAGCGCTTAGGACAGTGTATAGAGCTTTCTTT. It yields the protein CASSEALRTVYRAFF.

The chain has TRBV28 and TRBJ2-3; perhaps D is TRBD1 or TRBD2 (6 bases each). Looked up from germline, CDR1 is MDHEN and CDR2 is SYDVKM. V was clipped by 3 bases and J by 0 bases, with 10 bases between them. The CDR3 is 15 residues long. The CDR3 coding sequence is TGTGCCAGCAGTTTGGGGGGCACTAGCACAGATACGCAGTATTTT. This gives the protein CASSLGGTSTDTQYF.

The V gene is TRBV30, the J gene TRBJ1-1; no reliable D call. CDR3 size: 13 residues. V was pared by 0 bases and J by 0 bases, with 5 bases between. CDR1 and CDR2 from the germline V gene are GTSNPN and SVGIG (reference sequence). The CDR3 region is CAWSVRLNTEAFF. The CDR3 DNA reads TGTGCCTGGAGTGTACGGTTGAACACTGAAGCTTTCTTT.

The chain uses TRBV4-2 and TRBJ2-1; 9 bases map to TRBD2. The V gene end was trimmed by 5 bases and the J gene end by 4 bases; junction bases not matched to a gene: 3. Germline CDR1 LGHNA, CDR2 YNFKEQ. The CDR3 covers 14 residues. CDR3 sequence (DNA): TGTGCCAGCAGCGGACTAGCGTCGTACAATGAGCAGTTCTTC. Its protein product is CASSGLASYNEQFF.

The chain carries TRBV19 and TRBJ1-3; no clear D gene. Germline lookup yields CDR1 LNHDA and CDR2 SQIVND (reference sequence). There are 15 residues in the CDR3. V was clipped by 5 bases and J by 4 bases, with 15 bases between them. The CDR3 region has the DNA TGTGCCAGTAGTCCTCAGATGAACTCCGGAAACACCATATATTTT. As protein: CASSPQMNSGNTIYF. Using reference TRBV19 and TRBJ1-3 for the parts outside the CDR3, the full variable domain is DGGITQSPKYLFRKEGQNVTLSCEQNLNHDAMYWYRQDPGQGLRLIYYSQIVNDFQKGDIAEGYSVSREKKESFPLTVTSAQKNPTAFYLCASSPQMNSGNTIYFGEGSWLTVV.

In DNA, the CDR3 is TGTGCCAGCAGATCATTATTCTTAGCAGCCACGCAGTATTTT. Translating it yields CASRSLFLAATQYF. The rearrangement links TRBV2 to TRBJ2-3; D is ambiguous. V shed 6 bases and J shed 9 bases, with 19 bases lying between them. This CDR3 spans 14 amino acids. Per germline, CDR1 SNHLY and CDR2 FYNNEI. Full variable domain (remainder filled in from reference TRBV2 and TRBJ2-3): EPEVTQTPSHQVTQMGQEVILRCVPISNHLYFYWYRQILGQKVEFLVSFYNNEISEKSEIFDDQFSVERPDGSNFTLKIRSTKLEDSAMYFCASRSLFLAATQYFGPGTRLTVL.

This clone appeared a single time. This chain connects TRBV2 to TRBJ2-5; D is possibly TRBD1 or TRBD2 (5 bases each). CDR1 and CDR2 (germline): SNHLY, FYNNEI. The CDR3 contains 16 residues. V dropped 2 bases and J dropped 4 bases, with 17 bases sitting between them. DNA of the CDR3: TGTGCCAGCAGTGAATATAGGGGACCATTGCCAGAGACCCAGTACTTC. Residues: CASSEYRGPLPETQYF.

The chain employs TRBV10-3 and TRBJ2-1, with D perhaps being TRBD1 or TRBD2 (5 bases each). This CDR3 spans 16 amino acids. Germline V CDR1 and CDR2: ENHRY, SYGVKD. The V end lost 0 bases, the J end lost 1 base, and 10 bases lay between the germline ends. As DNA, the CDR3 is TGTGCCATCAGTGAGTCCGGGACCCGGTCCTACAATGAGCAGTTCTTC. It codes for CAISESGTRSYNEQFF.

This clone turned up a few times. The V and J genes are TRBV7-2 and TRBJ2-3; TRBD2 matches 8 bases. CDR3 length: 17 residues. Germline V gene lookup returns CDR1 SGHTA and CDR2 FQGNSA. Trimming cost V 5 bases and J 1 base; bases outside gene matches: 11. CDR3 coding DNA: TGTGCCAGCAGCCCGAGGGGAGGTAGCGGGGGCACAGATACGCAGTATTTT. It translates to CASSPRGGSGGTDTQYF. Based on the CDR3 plus reference TRBV7-2 and TRBJ2-3, the full variable domain is GAGVSQSPSNKVTEKGKDVELRCDPISGHTALYWYRQSLGQGLEFLIYFQGNSAPDKSGLPSDRFSAERTGGSVSTLTIQRTQQEDSAVYLCASSPRGGSGGTDTQYFGPGTRLTVL.

In the case of this clone: Without the conserved terminal phenylalanine or tryptophan, this CDR3 likely stems from a read error. The sample holds other DNA sequences that translate to the same CDR3. This rearrangement joins TRBV30 to TRBJ2-7; a weak D match, TRBD2 (6 bases). This CDR3 has 13 residues. V was shortened by 4 bases and J by 0 bases, with 10 bases between the two germline ends. Germline V gives CDR1 GTSNPN, CDR2 SVGIG (reference sequence). CDR3: CAWTSGLSYEQYL. In DNA form, the CDR3 reads TGTGCCTGGACCTCGGGACTCTCCTACGAGCAGTACTTG.

V gene TRBV21-1 combines with J gene TRBJ2-3. TRBV21-1 is a documented pseudogene. The CDR3 runs to 15 residues. The chain's CDR3 is CARGPAPNRTDTQYF. CDR3 in DNA: TGTGCCAGAGGGCCAGCGCCAAACCGCACAGATACGCAGTATTTT.

The CDR3 nucleotides are TGTGCCAGCAGCCCGGAAGGGGATCTAGGAGAGCAGTACTTC. Translated, it gives CASSPEGDLGEQYF. The rearrangement uses TRBV5-4 and TRBJ2-7, with D perhaps TRBD1 (5 bases). With 4 bases removed from V and 7 bases from J, the gap between germline ends came to 18 bases. Germline V CDR1 and CDR2: SGHNT, YYREEE (reference sequence). The CDR3 sequence is 14 residues long.